A selection of T cell receptor beta chains follows, all from one sample in a study of shared clonotypes between healthy human individuals. Profiling relied on immunoSEQ multiplex PCR, and the TCRdb table lists in-frame clones only, not all of them. The repertoire holds a few million clones, with around 94% as singletons. Sequenced material: naive CD4+ T cells sorted from blood. These TCRs come from a man between 18 and 35 years old in good health. Both conserved end residues are part of each CDR3. The D gene is left open where the match is weak. The size field is filled for only some rows; it gives once, few, many or a size class.

14 | TRBJ1-2 | TRBD1 | - | TRBV6-6 | CASSYEGARSRYTF | TGTGCCAGCAGTTACGAGGGGGCGCGTTCACGCTACACCTTC
13 | TRBJ2-1 | - | - | TRBV28 | CASSLPMDNEQFF | TGTGCCAGCAGTTTACCCATGGACAATGAGCAGTTCTTC
15 | TRBJ2-6 | - | - | TRBV19 | CASSITASGANVLTF | TGTGCCAGTAGTATAACAGCTTCTGGGGCCAACGTCCTGACTTTC
12 | TRBJ2-7 | - | - | TRBV2 | CASSVQVYEQYF | TGTGCCAGCAGCGTACAGGTTTACGAGCAGTACTTC
14 | TRBJ2-5 | - | - | TRBV5-1 | CASSDGSGGETQYF | TGCGCCAGCAGCGATGGGTCCGGTGGAGAGACCCAGTACTTC
15 | TRBJ2-7 | TRBD2 | - | TRBV7-9 | CASSLGTSGHYEQYF | TGTGCCAGCAGCTTGGGGACTAGCGGCCACTACGAGCAGTACTTC
13 | TRBJ2-7 | TRBD1 | - | TRBV5-1 | CASSPDRGVKQYF | TGCGCCAGCAGCCCGGACAGGGGAGTAAAGCAGTACTTC
16 | TRBJ2-5 | TRBD2 | - | TRBV5-6 | CASSLSGKTFQETQYF | TGTGCCAGCAGCTTGAGCGGGAAGACCTTTCAAGAGACCCAGTACTTC
16 | TRBJ2-5 | TRBD2 | once | TRBV6-5 | CASSYIGGGDQETQYF | TGTGCCAGCAGTTACATTGGCGGGGGAGACCAAGAGACCCAGTACTTC
18 | TRBJ2-2 | TRBD2 | - | TRBV7-8 | CASSLAGAGLASAGELFF | TGTGCCAGCAGCTTAGCGGGTGCGGGACTAGCGTCCGCCGGGGAGCTGTTTTTT
16 | TRBJ2-7 | TRBD2 | - | TRBV7-6 | CASSLAPTSGTYEQYF | TGTGCCAGCAGCTTAGCCCCGACTAGCGGAACATACGAGCAGTACTTC
13 | TRBJ2-4 | - | few | TRBV4-3 | CASSQAVRNIQYF | TGCGCCAGCAGCCAAGCTGTAAGAAACATTCAGTACTTC
16 | TRBJ1-6 | TRBD1 | - | TRBV5-4 | CASSPGGGTVNSPLHF | TGTGCCAGCAGCCCCGGGGGGGGGACAGTTAATTCACCCCTCCACTTT
15 | TRBJ2-1 | TRBD1 | - | TRBV15 | CATSSRQGRNNEQFF | TGTGCCACCAGCTCCCGACAGGGGCGAAACAATGAGCAGTTCTTC
16 | TRBJ2-7 | - | - | TRBV11-2 | CASSLSEVPFSYEQYF | TGTGCCAGCAGCTTATCCGAAGTCCCTTTCTCCTACGAGCAGTACTTC
11 | TRBJ2-3 | - | - | TRBV10-3 | CAISELDTQYF | TGTGCCATCAGTGAGCTAGATACGCAGTATTTT
11 | TRBJ1-1 | - | - | TRBV28 | CASRISGEAFF | TGTGCCAGCAGGATCTCGGGGGAAGCTTTCTTT
15 | TRBJ2-1 | - | once | TRBV15 | CATSRDQATSFVQFF | TGTGCCACCAGCAGGGACCAAGCGACCTCCTTTGTGCAGTTCTTC
16 | TRBJ2-6 | TRBD2 | - | TRBV5-4 | CASSRSGGAGANVLTF | TGTGCCAGCAGCCGCAGCGGGGGCGCTGGGGCCAACGTCCTGACTTTC
13 | TRBJ1-6 | - | - | TRBV7-9 | CASSLESNSPLHF | TGTGCCAGCAGCTTAGAGAGTAATTCACCCCTCCACTTT
12 | TRBJ2-7 | - | - | TRBV10-3 | CAISRDNYEQYF | TGTGCCATCAGTAGGGACAACTACGAGCAGTACTTC
15 | TRBJ2-7 | - | once | TRBV5-4 | CASSELYQGSYEQYF | TGTGCCAGCAGCGAGTTATATCAGGGGTCCTACGAGCAGTACTTC
15 | TRBJ2-3 | TRBD1 | - | TRBV6-6 | CASSYRTGGTDTQYF | TGTGCCAGCAGTTACAGGACAGGGGGCACAGATACGCAGTATTTT